A single sample is the source of the 8 T cell receptor beta chains below, sequenced in a study of beta chain features in type 1 diabetes. Whole-study results and caveats: TCRB CDR3 length was moderately but significantly reduced in all four CD4+ subsets of Type 1 diabetes patients.

Antigen specificity for these receptors is unknown. The isolated RNA, all of it, was reverse transcribed, so expressed TCRB transcripts were what got sequenced. Sequencing was performed with immunoSEQ multiplex PCR; in TCRdb, only in-frame clones are kept and a portion is missing. The repertoire holds about 170,000 clones, with about 7.9% as singletons. The specimen was central memory CD4+ T cells from blood. The receptors were gathered from a man in his late teens or twenties with type 1 diabetes.

In this sample, this clone turned up a few times. This chain links TRBV5-1 with TRBJ1-2, with 9 bases aligning to TRBD1. Germline CDR1 SGHRS, CDR2 YFSETQ. V was clipped by 0 bases and J by 3 bases; unmatched bases: 0. The CDR3 consists of 14 residues. In DNA form, the CDR3 reads TGCGCCAGCAGCTTGGGACAGGGGGACTATGGCTACACCTTC. Amino acid sequence: CASSLGQGDYGYTF.

This chain joins TRBV7-2 and TRBJ1-1; 7 bases are a match to TRBD1. The V gene's germline CDR1 is SGHTA and CDR2 FQGNSA. This CDR3 has 15 residues. With 1 base clipped from V and 2 bases from J, the junction kept 4 bases outside the gene matches. The chain's CDR3 is CASSLVAGGNTEAFF. CDR3 in DNA: TGTGCCAGCAGCTTAGTCGCAGGGGGAAACACTGAAGCTTTCTTT.

V usage is TRBV28 and J usage is TRBJ1-1; D is unresolved. CDR3 length equals 14 residues. V shed 2 bases and J shed 1 base, with 8 bases lying between them. Germline values: CDR1 MDHEN, CDR2 SYDVKM. This CDR3 is CASSLVPRNTEAFF. The CDR3 DNA is TGTGCCAGCAGTTTAGTCCCTCGGAACACTGAAGCTTTCTTT.

This sequence joins TRBV18 and TRBJ2-3; 10 bases are shared with TRBD1. This CDR3 has 18 amino acids. The germline gives CDR1 KGHSH, CDR2 LQKENI. J gave up 3 bases and V 4 bases, and 13 bases lay outside the gene matches. CDR3 amino acids: CASSRISGTGDETDTQYF. In DNA, the CDR3 is TGTGCCAGCTCACGGATCTCCGGGACAGGGGATGAGACAGATACGCAGTATTTT.

The rearrangement joins TRBV28 to TRBJ1-2; no clear D. The germline gives CDR1 MDHEN, CDR2 SYDVKM. The CDR3 totals 14 residues. Trimming pared 3 bases from V and 2 bases from J, leaving 10 bases between. The CDR3 reads CASSFGGLNYGYTF. The CDR3 DNA follows: TGTGCCAGCAGTTTCGGCGGCTTAAACTATGGCTACACCTTC.

This clone was observed a few times. J is TRBJ2-5 and V is TRBV18; 13 nucleotides agree with TRBD2. Trimming at V came to 0 bases and at J to 5 bases, leaving 3 bases not matched to a gene. CDR1 is KGHSH, CDR2 LQKENI, per germline. CDR3 length: 16 amino acids. The CDR3 protein is CASSPPGTSGKETQYF. In nucleotides, the CDR3 is TGTGCCAGCTCACCACCAGGGACTAGCGGGAAGGAGACCCAGTACTTC.

The chain couples TRBV7-2 to TRBJ2-7; 10 bases map to TRBD2. Germline loops: CDR1 SGHTA, CDR2 FQGNSA. The V gene end was trimmed by 5 bases and the J gene end by 6 bases; junction bases not matched to a gene: 16. The CDR3 has 17 residues. The CDR3 coding sequence is TGTGCCAGCAGCCGCGTAGGTTTAGGGCTAGCGGGAGCCGAGCAGTACTTC. Protein sequence: CASSRVGLGLAGAEQYF.

In this sample, this clone turned up a few times. The rearrangement joins TRBV30 to TRBJ1-5, with D unclear. Germline assignment: CDR1 GTSNPN and CDR2 SVGIG (reference sequence). The V end lost 5 bases, the J end lost 1 base, and 9 bases lay between the germline ends. This CDR3 region has 13 residues. The CDR3 protein is CAWGEYSNQPQHF. The DNA for the CDR3 is TGTGCCTGGGGGGAGTACAGCAATCAGCCCCAGCATTTT.